Following are 18 T cell receptor beta chains from one sample sequenced in a study of Graves' ophthalmopathy and Graves' hyperthyroidism. The sequenced template was RNA, covering the TCR beta CDR3 region. HTBI primers served in a first-round RT-PCR, which a second-round multiplex PCR followed. MiXCR, applied by TCRdb to the multiplex PCR reads, yields one record per CDR3 protein. Among 450,000 to 600,000 distinct CDR3 sequences, about 35% were seen once, and the ten largest hold about 4.2%. Sequenced input: peripheral blood or thyroid tissue (not recorded which). These receptors came from an adult man with Graves' hyperthyroidism.

The gene calls are TRBV7-3 and TRBJ2-1, with 11 bases that match TRBD2. This CDR3 is built from 15 residues. After removal of 8 bases from V and 2 bases from J, the junction contained 5 bases not matched to a gene. Looked up from germline, CDR1 is SGHTA and CDR2 is FQGTGA. The DNA for the CDR3 is TGTGCCAGCCAGAATAGCGGGGGGGCCTACAATGAGCAGTTCTTC. This encodes CASQNSGGAYNEQFF. Supplemented by reference TRBV7-3 and TRBJ2-1, the full variable domain reads GAGVSQTPSNKVTEKGKYVELRCDPISGHTALYWYRQSLGQGPEFLIYFQGTGAADDSGLPNDRFFAVRPEGSVSTLKIQRTERGDSAVYLCASQNSGGAYNEQFFGPGTRLTVL.

As to this clonotype: Germline and junction disagree at one end, which may indicate a read error. The rearrangement uses TRBV7-4 and TRBJ2-7; 7 bases align to TRBD1. This CDR3 contains 15 residues. Per germline, CDR1 SGHVT and CDR2 SQSDAQ. In DNA, the CDR3 is TGTGCCAGCAGTCCGACAGGGACCAGCTCCTACAAGCAGTACTTC. Encoded protein: CASSPTGTSSYKQYF. Looking up the rest from reference TRBV7-4 and TRBJ2-7 gives the full variable domain: GAGVSQSPRYKVAKRGRDVALRCDSISGHVTLYWYRQTLGQGSEVLTYSQSDAQRDKSGRPSGRFSAERPERSVSTLKIQRTEQGDSAVYLCASSPTGTSSYKQYFGPGTRLTVT.

The genes are TRBV20-1 and TRBJ2-7; 8 nucleotides match TRBD2. Looked up from germline, CDR1 is DFQATT and CDR2 is SNEGSKA (reference sequence). CDR3 length: 13 residues. Trimming removed 3 bases from V and 7 bases from J; junction bases left unmatched: 8. CDR3 loop: CSASSLAGNEQYF. CDR3 bases: TGCAGTGCTAGTAGTCTAGCGGGCAATGAGCAGTACTTC.

The table lists this clonotype with a count of one. The chain links TRBV29-1 to TRBJ2-7, with TRBD1 matching 8 bases. CDR3 length: 13 residues. Losses at the gene ends were 7 bases for V and 4 bases for J; bases not matched to a gene: 9. CDR1 is SQVTM and CDR2 is ANQGSEA in the germline V gene. The CDR3 DNA is TGCAGCGCTGACACAGGGGGTCGGTACGAGCAGTACTTC. Translated: CSADTGGRYEQYF.

This clonotype was counted between two and nine times. This chain uses TRBV11-2 with TRBJ2-2; no clear D gene. Trimming cost V 4 bases and J 2 bases, with 20 bases left between them. The V gene's germline CDR1 is SGHAT and CDR2 FQNNGV. This CDR3 comprises 18 residues. The CDR3 coding sequence is TGTGCCAGCAGCTCCGGCTACTTTAGTGACCGAAACACCGGGGAGCTGTTTTTT. It translates to CASSSGYFSDRNTGELFF.

Concerning this clonotype: A much bigger clone sits one base away, suggesting this may be a read error. The CDR3 loop reads CASIIGQGIVTGAFF. The CDR3 DNA is TGTGCCAGCATAATAGGACAGGGGATAGTCACTGGAGCTTTCTTT. V is TRBV2 and J is TRBJ1-1; 9 bases line up with TRBD1. This CDR3 contains 15 residues. From germline, CDR1 is SNHLY and CDR2 FYNNEI.

Many counts were recorded for this clonotype. This chain joins TRBV20-1 and TRBJ2-7; D tentatively fits TRBD1 or TRBD2 (6 bases each). V lost 0 bases to trimming and J lost 6 bases, with 9 bases between them. There are 12 residues in the CDR3. Germline CDR1 is DFQATT and CDR2 is SNEGSKA (reference sequence). The CDR3 loop reads CSAREGGGEQYF. The DNA for the CDR3 is TGCAGTGCTAGAGAAGGAGGGGGCGAGCAGTACTTC.

This clonotype has a handful of counts. The CDR3 region has the DNA TGTGCCAGCAGTTACAGCAAAAACAGGCATTCACCCCTCCACTTT. This gives the protein CASSYSKNRHSPLHF. The chain joins TRBV6-5 to TRBJ1-6; D may be TRBD1 (5 bases). Germline V lookup: CDR1 MNHEY, CDR2 SVGAGI. The CDR3 is 15 residues long. Trimming cost V 2 bases and J 8 bases, with 13 bases left between them.

This clonotype has only a few counts. The chain has TRBV19 and TRBJ1-5; 7 bases are shared with TRBD1. Germline CDR1 reads LNHDA; CDR2 reads SQIVND (reference sequence). Trimming cost V 2 bases and J 4 bases; bases outside gene matches: 5. CDR3 length: 15 amino acids. The CDR3 spells CASSIPDRYNQPQHF. The CDR3 region has the DNA TGTGCCAGTAGTATACCGGACAGGTATAATCAGCCCCAGCATTTT.

The CDR3 is CASSEGSGVGDNQPQHF. DNA for the CDR3: TGTGCCAGCAGTGAAGGGTCAGGGGTAGGTGACAATCAGCCCCAGCATTTT. The chain joins TRBV2 to TRBJ1-5; a possible D gene is TRBD1 (6 bases). The CDR3 runs to 17 residues. The V and J ends lost 1 base and 3 bases respectively, with 16 bases between them. Germline-derived CDR1 and CDR2 are SNHLY and FYNNEI.

Points on this clonotype: One end of the junction fails to match germline, which may point to a read error. This chain connects TRBV5-1 to TRBJ2-5; D perhaps matches TRBD2 (6 bases). The germline V gene has CDR1 SGHRS and CDR2 YFSETQ. CDR3 length equals 14 residues. CDR3 DNA sequence: TGCGCCGGCAGCTTGGAGGGGACCTGGGAGACCCAGTACTTC. Its protein is CAGSLEGTWETQYF.

This clonotype was detected only a few times. The rearrangement uses TRBV6-2 or TRBV6-3 and TRBJ2-3; D gene uncertain. The germline V gene has CDR1 MNHEY and CDR2 SVGEGT. The CDR3 is 14 residues long. V was cut by 2 bases and J by 6 bases, with 12 bases left in between. Written as DNA, the CDR3 is TGTGCCAGCAGTTACGTCGTAGCTTCGGATACGCAGTATTTT. Amino acids: CASSYVVASDTQYF.

The chain has TRBV6-1 and TRBJ1-1, with 9 bases lining up with TRBD1. Germline V gene lookup returns CDR1 MNHNS and CDR2 SASEGT. Trimming cost V 4 bases and J 8 bases; bases outside gene matches: 14. The CDR3 covers 16 residues. The CDR3 is CASSAPGTGYPLEAFF. CDR3 DNA sequence: TGTGCCAGCAGTGCCCCCGGGACAGGGTACCCTTTGGAAGCTTTCTTT.

This clonotype was counted ten times or more. The J gene is TRBJ2-7, the V gene TRBV12-3 or TRBV12-4; D remains ambiguous. Trimming shortened V by 6 bases and J by 1 base, and 10 bases separated the two germline ends. The CDR3 is 13 amino acids. The CDR3: CASSRLGSYEQYF. The DNA for the CDR3 is TGTGCCAGCAGCCGTTTGGGGTCCTACGAGCAGTACTTC.

This clonotype has just a few counts. The chain couples TRBV7-9 to TRBJ2-7; 11 bases line up with TRBD2. This CDR3 contains 18 residues. V lost 5 bases to trimming and J lost 0 bases; unmatched junction nucleotides: 12. Germline CDR1 reads SEHNR; CDR2 reads FQNEAQ (reference sequence). The CDR3 sequence is CASSQLPGTSGGSYEQYF. The CDR3 nucleotides are TGTGCCAGCAGCCAACTACCTGGCACTAGCGGGGGCTCCTACGAGCAGTACTTC. Based on the CDR3 plus reference TRBV7-9 and TRBJ2-7, the full variable domain is DTGVSQNPRHKITKRGQNVTFRCDPISEHNRLYWYRQTLGQGPEFLTYFQNEAQLEKSRLLSDRFSAERPKGSFSTLEIQRTEQGDSAMYLCASSQLPGTSGGSYEQYFGPGTRLTVT.

This chain joins TRBV24-1 and TRBJ2-5, with a possible D match to TRBD1 (5 bases). The length of the CDR3 is 15 residues. The V and J ends lost 7 bases and 1 base respectively, with 15 bases between them. Germline V gene data show CDR1 as KGHDR and CDR2 as SFDVKD. CDR3 amino acids: CATSSLGRIQETQYF. CDR3 nucleotides: TGTGCCACCAGCAGTTTGGGGCGGATCCAAGAGACCCAGTACTTC.

V gene TRBV29-1 combines with J gene TRBJ2-1; 8 nucleotides match TRBD2. The CDR3 loop spans 17 amino acids. V lost 2 bases, J lost 8 bases, and 17 bases stayed unmatched. Germline values: CDR1 SQVTM, CDR2 ANQGSEA. DNA of the CDR3: TGCAGCGTTGAAAGCCCGATACTAGCGGAGATTTACGATGAGCAGTTCTTC. It specifies CSVESPILAEIYDEQFF.

This chain uses TRBV20-1 with TRBJ2-5; 9 bases line up with TRBD2. Per the germline V gene, CDR1 is DFQATT and CDR2 is SNEGSKA (reference sequence). The CDR3 runs 16 residues. V dropped 3 bases and J dropped 5; count of bases not matched to a gene: 13. The CDR3 is CSASSYGGGVQETQYF. Written as DNA, the CDR3 is TGCAGTGCTAGTAGTTACGGCGGGGGGGTTCAGGAGACCCAGTACTTC.